This T cell receptor (beta chain) comes out of a study of cytomegalovirus exposure and HLA in healthy donors. In the study overall: Of the donors genotyped, 398 in all, over 80% fell in the Caucasian-associated ancestry cluster.

A note on this clone: Its antigen is not known.

Primers for the PCR totalled 60 Vbeta and 13 Jbeta. Only in-frame clones appear in the TCRdb table, and some are missing; sequencing was by immunoSEQ multiplex PCR. The repertoire includes 200,000 to 250,000 clones, about 81% of them detected once, and about 2.5% sits in the top ten. The CDR3 consists of 16 residues. The germline V gene has CDR1 SGDLS and CDR2 YYNGEE. The V gene lost 4 bases and the J gene lost 9 bases, with 25 bases spanning the gap. Broader study findings: In a later analysis, DRB1 alleles had the most associated TCRs; HLA-C alleles the fewest.

The sample consisted of PBMCs. The rearrangement uses TRBV9 and TRBJ2-5, with D perhaps TRBD2 (5 bases). This TCR came from a woman aged 40 to 50 in good health and CMV-seronegative. In DNA, the CDR3 is TGTGCCAGCAGCCCCCATTTTGCATCGGGCATCGGGGCCCAGTACTTC. Amino acid sequence: CASSPHFASGIGAQYF.